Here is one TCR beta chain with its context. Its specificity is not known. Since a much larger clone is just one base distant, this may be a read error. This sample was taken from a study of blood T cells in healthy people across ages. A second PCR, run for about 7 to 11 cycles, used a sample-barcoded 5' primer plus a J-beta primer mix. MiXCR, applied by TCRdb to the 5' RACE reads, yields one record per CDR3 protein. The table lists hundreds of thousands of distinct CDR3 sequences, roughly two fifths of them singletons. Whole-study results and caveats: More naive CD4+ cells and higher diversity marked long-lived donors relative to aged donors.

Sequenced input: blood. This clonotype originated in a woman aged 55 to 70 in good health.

CDR3 sequence (DNA): TGTGCCAGGCTCCTTAGTGGCAATGAGCAGTTCTTC. Translated, it gives CARLLSGNEQFF. The V and J genes are TRBV28 and TRBJ2-1, with no clear D. Per germline, CDR1 MDHEN and CDR2 SYDVKM. The CDR3 totals 12 residues. Trimming left V 9 bases short and J 6 bases short, with 12 bases between.